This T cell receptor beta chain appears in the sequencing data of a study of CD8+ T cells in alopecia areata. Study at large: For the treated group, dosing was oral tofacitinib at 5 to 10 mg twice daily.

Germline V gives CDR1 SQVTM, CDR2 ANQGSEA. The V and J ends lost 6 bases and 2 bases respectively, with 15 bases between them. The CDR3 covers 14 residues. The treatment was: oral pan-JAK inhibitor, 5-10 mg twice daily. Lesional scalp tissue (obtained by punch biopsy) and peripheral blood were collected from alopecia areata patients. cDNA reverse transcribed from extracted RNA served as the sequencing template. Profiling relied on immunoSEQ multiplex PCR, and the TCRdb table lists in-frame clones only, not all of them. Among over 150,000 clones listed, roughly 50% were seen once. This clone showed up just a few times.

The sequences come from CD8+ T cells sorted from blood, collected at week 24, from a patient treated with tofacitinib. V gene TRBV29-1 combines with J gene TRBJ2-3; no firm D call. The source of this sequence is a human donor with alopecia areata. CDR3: CSVSLGRNTDTQYF. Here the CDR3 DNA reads TGCAGCGTATCGCTAGGGCGAAACACAGATACGCAGTATTTT.